This T cell receptor (beta chain) was found in a study of T cell changes during pregnancy in multiple sclerosis. Clones were sequenced by immunoSEQ multiplex PCR, and TCRdb holds only the in-frame ones, with some missing. Of roughly 90,000 clones detected, 85% to 95% appear once; the ten largest clones hold roughly 2.2%. J was trimmed by 4 bases and V by 5 bases; bases with no gene match: 13. The CDR3 has 20 amino acids. Germline-derived CDR1 and CDR2 are SGHVS and FNYEAQ. The J gene is TRBJ2-2, the V gene TRBV7-6; 16 bases are shared with TRBD2. This sample comprised peripheral blood, obtained in the third trimester of pregnancy. This receptor was obtained from a female donor with multiple sclerosis, enrolled in a pregnancy study. The CDR3 nucleotides are TGTGCCAGCAGCCCTACCCCGGGACTAGCGGGAGGGCGTGTCACCGGGGAGCTGTTTTTT. Translated, it gives CASSPTPGLAGGRVTGELFF.